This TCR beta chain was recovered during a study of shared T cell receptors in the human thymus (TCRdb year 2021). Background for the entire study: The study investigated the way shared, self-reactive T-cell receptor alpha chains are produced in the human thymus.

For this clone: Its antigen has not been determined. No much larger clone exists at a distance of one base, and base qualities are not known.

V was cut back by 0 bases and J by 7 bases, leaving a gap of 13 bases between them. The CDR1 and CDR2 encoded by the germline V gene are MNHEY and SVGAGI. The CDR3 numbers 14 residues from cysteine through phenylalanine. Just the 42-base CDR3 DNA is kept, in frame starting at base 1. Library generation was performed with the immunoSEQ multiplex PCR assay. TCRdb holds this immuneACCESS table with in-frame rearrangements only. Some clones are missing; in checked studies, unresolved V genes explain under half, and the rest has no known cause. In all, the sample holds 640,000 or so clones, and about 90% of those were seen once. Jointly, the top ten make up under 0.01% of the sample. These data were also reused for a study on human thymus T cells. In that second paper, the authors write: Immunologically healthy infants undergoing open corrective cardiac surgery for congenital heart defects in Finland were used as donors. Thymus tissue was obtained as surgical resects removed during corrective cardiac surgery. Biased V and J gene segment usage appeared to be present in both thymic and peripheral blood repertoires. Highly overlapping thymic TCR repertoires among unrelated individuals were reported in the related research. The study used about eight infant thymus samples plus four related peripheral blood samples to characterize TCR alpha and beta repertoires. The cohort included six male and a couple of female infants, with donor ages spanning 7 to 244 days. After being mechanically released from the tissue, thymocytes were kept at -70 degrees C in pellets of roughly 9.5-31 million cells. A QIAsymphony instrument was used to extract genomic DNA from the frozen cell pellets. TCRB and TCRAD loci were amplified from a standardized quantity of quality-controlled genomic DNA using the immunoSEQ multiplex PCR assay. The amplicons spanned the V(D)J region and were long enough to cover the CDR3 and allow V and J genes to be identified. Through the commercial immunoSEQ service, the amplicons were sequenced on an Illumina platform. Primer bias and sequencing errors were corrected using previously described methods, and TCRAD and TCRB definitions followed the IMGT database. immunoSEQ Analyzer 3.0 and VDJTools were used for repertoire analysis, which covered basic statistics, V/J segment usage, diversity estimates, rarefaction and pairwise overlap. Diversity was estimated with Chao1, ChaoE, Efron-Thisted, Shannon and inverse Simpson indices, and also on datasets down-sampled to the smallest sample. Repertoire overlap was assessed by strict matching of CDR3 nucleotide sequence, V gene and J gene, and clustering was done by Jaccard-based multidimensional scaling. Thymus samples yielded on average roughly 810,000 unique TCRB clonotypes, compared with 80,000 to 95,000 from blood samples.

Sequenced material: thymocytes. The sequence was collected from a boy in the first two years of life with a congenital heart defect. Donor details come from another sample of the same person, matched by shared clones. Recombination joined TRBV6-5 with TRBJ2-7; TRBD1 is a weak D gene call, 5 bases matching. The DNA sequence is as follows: TGTGCCAGCAGTTACTCGGCGCAGGGCGGTGAGCAGTACTTC. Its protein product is CASSYSAQGGEQYF.